A single sample gave rise to the 13 T cell receptor beta chains below, sequenced in a study of early T cells in non-severe SARS-CoV-2 infection (dated by TCRdb to 2020 to 2022). The library was prepared using 5' RACE. This sample was sequenced with a NextSeq 500. TCRdb reprocessing: public reads trimmed at Q25 with fastp, clones called with MiXCR, in-frame beta chains kept. Each record represents a unique CDR3 protein, reported with the most common genes and DNA among its rows. The sample table records 68,000 or so distinct CDR3 sequences; roughly a tenth of these occur just once. Of the sample, approximately 5.9% falls within the top ten clones. Input material: whole blood. The origin of the receptors is an adult who was a healthcare worker with PCR-confirmed SARS-CoV-2 infection or an uninfected control (not recorded which).

J is TRBJ1-1 and V is TRBV3-1; D perhaps matches TRBD1 (5 bases). In germline, CDR1 is LGHDT, CDR2 YNNKEL (reference sequence). The CDR3 contains 15 residues. The V end lost 6 bases, the J end lost 3 bases, and 17 bases lay between the germline ends. The CDR3: CASSPVRGVDTEAFF. Here the CDR3 DNA reads TGTGCCAGCAGTCCAGTTAGAGGGGTTGACACTGAAGCTTTCTTT.

The chain combines TRBV20-1 with TRBJ2-5; D is unclear. The germline V gene encodes CDR1 DFQATT and CDR2 SNEGSKA (reference sequence). CDR3 length: 13 residues. Trimming pared 2 bases from V and 2 bases from J, leaving 9 bases between. CDR3: CSARHGQQETQYF. Here the CDR3 DNA reads TGCAGTGCTAGACATGGCCAGCAAGAGACCCAGTACTTC.

This clonotype occurred many times. V and J are TRBV2 and TRBJ2-7; 7 bases line up with TRBD1. This CDR3 comprises 19 residues. Looked up from germline, CDR1 is SNHLY and CDR2 is FYNNEI. The ends lost 6 bases at V and 3 bases at J; junction bases unmatched: 23. The CDR3 region is CASRARRPGTAQSFYEQYF. For the CDR3, the DNA is TGTGCCAGCAGGGCCAGGAGGCCCGGGACAGCTCAGTCATTCTACGAGCAGTACTTC. Complete variable domain (other parts from reference TRBV2 and TRBJ2-7): EPEVTQTPSHQVTQMGQEVILRCVPISNHLYFYWYRQILGQKVEFLVSFYNNEISEKSEIFDDQFSVERPDGSNFTLKIRSTKLEDSAMYFCASRARRPGTAQSFYEQYFGPGTRLTVT.

The rearrangement uses TRBV20-1 and TRBJ2-5; TRBD2 aligns across 7 bases. V gave up 2 bases and J gave up 7 bases; unmatched junction bases: 10. CDR1 is DFQATT and CDR2 is SNEGSKA in the germline V gene (reference sequence). This CDR3 is built from 14 residues. CDR3 in DNA: TGCAGTGCTAGATCGCCCGGACTAGGTGTGACCCAGTACTTC. Translated, it gives CSARSPGLGVTQYF.

The chain has TRBV28 and TRBJ1-1; no clear D gene. Trimming stripped 7 bases from V and 0 bases from J, with 6 bases between. The CDR3 has 12 residues. Germline CDR1 reads MDHEN; CDR2 reads SYDVKM. The CDR3 sequence: CASTIMNTEAFF. The CDR3 coding sequence is TGTGCCAGCACCATCATGAACACTGAAGCTTTCTTT. The entire variable domain, with the rest obtained from reference TRBV28 and TRBJ1-1, is as follows: DVKVTQSSRYLVKRTGEKVFLECVQDMDHENMFWYRQDPGLGLRLIYFSYDVKMKEKGDIPEGYSVSREKKERFSLILESASTNQTSMYLCASTIMNTEAFFGQGTRLTVV.

Many counts were recorded for this clonotype. The chain joins TRBV3-1 to TRBJ2-7; D gene ambiguous. This CDR3 spans 12 amino acids. CDR1 LGHDT and CDR2 YNNKEL come from the germline V gene (reference sequence). The ends were cut back, 1 base at V and 5 bases at J, with 6 bases in the middle. The CDR3 is CASSQVPHEQYF. The CDR3 nucleotides read TGTGCCAGCAGCCAAGTCCCCCACGAGCAGTACTTC.

This clonotype was seen ten or more times. The CDR3 nucleotides read TGCGCCAGCGGGACTTCCGAGCAGTTCTTC. Residues: CASGTSEQFF. This rearrangement joins TRBV4-1 to TRBJ2-1, with TRBD2 as a possible D gene (6 bases). CDR3 length equals 10 residues. V was shortened by 8 bases and J by 10 bases, with 9 bases between the two germline ends. Germline lookup yields CDR1 MGHRA and CDR2 YSYEKL.

The V and J genes are TRBV5-5 and TRBJ1-1; D is unclear. Trimming shortened V by 3 bases and J by 7 bases, and 7 bases separated the two germline ends. This CDR3 is 11 amino acids long. From germline, CDR1 is SGHKS and CDR2 YYEKEE (reference sequence). The CDR3 DNA is TGTGCCAGCAGCTCCTCAATTGAAGCTTTCTTT. Its translation is CASSSSIEAFF.

This clonotype was seen only a few times. The chain joins TRBV12-3 or TRBV12-4 to TRBJ2-1, with D possibly matching TRBD2 (5 bases). The CDR3 covers 15 residues. Trimming took 5 bases from V and 0 from J, leaving 11 bases between them. The CDR3 reads CASSRAGGSYNEQFF. CDR3 DNA sequence: TGTGCCAGCAGTAGGGCGGGTGGCTCCTACAATGAGCAGTTCTTC.

The V gene is TRBV5-1, the J gene TRBJ2-7; 10 bases match TRBD1. J lost 3 bases, V lost 5 bases, and 5 bases had no gene match. From germline, CDR1 is SGHRS and CDR2 YFSETQ. The CDR3 is made up of 14 amino acids. The CDR3: CASRRRDRGYEQYF. Written as DNA, the CDR3 is TGCGCCAGCAGGAGGCGGGACAGGGGCTACGAGCAGTACTTC.

This clonotype was seen ten or more times. The rearrangement joins TRBV4-3 to TRBJ1-2, with D unresolved. CDR1 and CDR2 (germline): LGHNA, YSLEER. Trimming left V 4 bases short and J 1 base short, with 13 bases between. The CDR3 totals 15 residues. The CDR3 DNA follows: TGCGCCAGCAGCCCTAATAACGGATATAACTATGGCTACACCTTC. Translated: CASSPNNGYNYGYTF.

Only a few counts were recorded for this clonotype. The chain is built from TRBV6-1 and TRBJ2-3, with 8 bases fitting TRBD1. This CDR3 spans 14 amino acids. J gave up 4 bases and V 6 bases, and 6 bases lay outside the gene matches. CDR1 is MNHNS, CDR2 SASEGT, per germline. CDR3 bases: TGTGCCAGCAGGGAGACAGGGGAGGCAGATACGCAGTATTTT. Translating gives CASRETGEADTQYF.

This clonotype was found a few times. The chain combines TRBV6-5 with TRBJ1-5; D remains unclear. Germline values: CDR1 MNHEY, CDR2 SVGAGI. The CDR3 is 13 amino acids. Trimming took 2 bases from V and 7 from J, leaving 9 bases between them. The CDR3 DNA reads TGTGCCAGCAGTTACCTCCCGGCACAGCCCCAGCATTTT. As protein: CASSYLPAQPQHF.